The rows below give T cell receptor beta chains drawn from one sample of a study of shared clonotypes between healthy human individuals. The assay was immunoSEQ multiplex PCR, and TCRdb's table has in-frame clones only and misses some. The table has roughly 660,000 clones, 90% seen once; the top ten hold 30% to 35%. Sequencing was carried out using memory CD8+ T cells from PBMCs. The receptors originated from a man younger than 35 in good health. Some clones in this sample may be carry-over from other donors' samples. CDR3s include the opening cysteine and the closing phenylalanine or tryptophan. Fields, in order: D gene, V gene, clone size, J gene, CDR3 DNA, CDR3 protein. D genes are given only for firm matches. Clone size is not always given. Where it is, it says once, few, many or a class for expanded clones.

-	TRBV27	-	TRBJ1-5	TGTGCCAGCAGTACAATTGGGTCGAATCAGCCCCAGCATTTT	CASSTIGSNQPQHF
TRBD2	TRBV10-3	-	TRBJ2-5	TGTGCCATCAAGTCTAGCGGGCAAGAGACCCAGTACTTC	CAIKSSGQETQYF
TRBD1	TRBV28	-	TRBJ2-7	TGTGCCAGCAGTCCCGGAGCAATGACAGGGTTTGTCTACGAGCAGTACTTC	CASSPGAMTGFVYEQYF
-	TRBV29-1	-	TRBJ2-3	TGCAGCGTTGAAGGGGGGGTCACAGATACGCAGTATTTT	CSVEGGVTDTQYF
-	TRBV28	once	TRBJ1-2	TGTGCCAGCAGTCCCCCGGAATCGGGTTACTATGGCTACACCTTC	CASSPPESGYYGYTF
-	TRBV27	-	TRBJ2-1	TGTGCCAGCAGTTTGGTTCAGGGAAATGAGCAGTTCTTC	CASSLVQGNEQFF
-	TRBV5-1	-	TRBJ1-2	TGCGCCAGCAGCTGGACAGCTAACTATGGCTACACCTTC	CASSWTANYGYTF
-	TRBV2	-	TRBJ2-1	TGTGCCAGCAGACTACAGGGATTTGAGCAGTTCTTC	CASRLQGFEQFF
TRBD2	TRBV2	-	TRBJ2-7	TGTGCCAGCAGCGAAAGGACTAGCGGGTCTCGGGAGCAGTACTTC	CASSERTSGSREQYF
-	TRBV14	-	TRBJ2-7	TGTGCCAGCAGCCAAAAGCTGGACATTTCCTACGAGCAGTACTTC	CASSQKLDISYEQYF